A single sample gave rise to the 20 T cell receptor beta chains below, sequenced in a study of blood T cells in healthy people across ages. Using a J-beta primer mix together with a sample-barcoded 5' primer, a second PCR was run for about 6 to 11 cycles. MiXCR, run by TCRdb on the 5' RACE reads, gives a single entry per CDR3 protein. The sample lists roughly 1,000,000 distinct CDR3 sequences, roughly 24% seen once, with approximately 0.75% in the top ten. The same sample was also used in a study of T cells of mothers and their children.

The sample comprised blood. Receptors originate from a girl aged 2 to 10 in good health.

V gene TRBV7-6 combines with J gene TRBJ2-5; weak D call: TRBD1 (5 bases). The CDR3 has 18 amino acids. Germline CDR1 is SGHVS and CDR2 is FNYEAQ. Trimming removed 1 base at V and 7 bases at J, with 25 bases between. The CDR3 loop reads CASSLEPKRHQLQGTQYF. In nucleotides, the CDR3 is TGTGCCAGCAGCTTAGAACCCAAACGCCATCAATTGCAGGGGACCCAGTACTTC.

This clonotype was seen a few times. This rearrangement joins TRBV10-3 to TRBJ2-7, with a tentative D call TRBD2 (6 bases). Trimming pared 0 bases from V and 3 bases from J, leaving 9 bases between. The CDR3 is made up of 14 amino acids. Germline loops: CDR1 ENHRY, CDR2 SYGVKD. DNA for the CDR3: TGTGCCATCAGTGAGTCGGACTATATCTACGAGCAGTACTTC. Amino acid sequence: CAISESDYIYEQYF.

This clonotype was seen a few times. One end of the junction varies from germline; a read error may be responsible. V is TRBV2 and J is TRBJ2-5; a possible D gene is TRBD2 (6 bases). This CDR3 spans 12 amino acids. Germline V CDR1 and CDR2: SNHLY, FYNNEI. CDR3 in DNA: TGTGCCAGCAGTGAATGGGAGGCAAAAGGCTTCTTC. As protein: CASSEWEAKGFF.

The rearrangement joins TRBV10-3 to TRBJ1-2, with 8 bases fitting TRBD1. The germline gives CDR1 ENHRY, CDR2 SYGVKD. V was clipped by 2 bases and J by 6 bases; unmatched bases: 5. The CDR3 totals 14 residues. The DNA of the CDR3 is TGTGCCATCAGTGAGCTACAGGGGGATCATGGCTACACCTTC. Its protein product is CAISELQGDHGYTF.

This clonotype has only a few counts. The chain uses TRBV7-9 and TRBJ2-4; TRBD2 agrees at 12 bases. Germline trimming cut 3 bases from V and 10 bases from J; bases unmatched to any gene: 7. Germline CDR1 and CDR2: SEHNR and FQNEAQ (reference sequence). The CDR3 is 15 amino acids. This CDR3 is CASSLAGTSGFIQYF. The CDR3 region has the DNA TGTGCCAGCAGCTTGGCTGGGACTAGCGGGTTTATTCAGTACTTC. Full variable domain (rest looked up from reference TRBV7-9 and TRBJ2-4): DTGVSQNPRHKITKRGQNVTFRCDPISEHNRLYWYRQTLGQGPEFLTYFQNEAQLEKSRLLSDRFSAERPKGSFSTLEIQRTEQGDSAMYLCASSLAGTSGFIQYFGAGTRLSVL.

This chain joins TRBV7-2 and TRBJ2-3; no reliable D call. The CDR3 loop spans 15 amino acids. V was clipped by 5 bases and J by 6 bases, with 18 bases between them. The germline CDR1 and CDR2 sequences are SGHTA and FQGNSA. This chain's CDR3 is CASSGIRSGVDTQYF. The CDR3 nucleotides are TGTGCCAGCAGCGGAATTAGGTCGGGCGTTGATACGCAGTATTTT.

The gene calls are TRBV29-1 and TRBJ2-5, with D perhaps TRBD1 or TRBD2 (5 bases each). Deletions cut 8 bases from V and 7 bases from J, with 20 bases between. The germline V gene has CDR1 SQVTM and CDR2 ANQGSEA. The CDR3 covers 13 residues. The CDR3, as DNA: TGCAGCATGACGTATGGGACGCTTGGGACCCAGTACTTC. Its translation is CSMTYGTLGTQYF. Based on the CDR3 plus reference TRBV29-1 and TRBJ2-5, the full variable domain is SAVISQKPSRDICQRGTSLTIQCQVDSQVTMMFWYRQQPGQSLTLIATANQGSEATYESGFVIDKFPISRPNLTFSTLTVSNMSPEDSSIYLCSMTYGTLGTQYFGPGTRLLVL.

The rearrangement links TRBV5-6 to TRBJ2-5; the D is unclear. The tail of the sequence fits TRBJ2-7 better, so the J call may be wrong. Germline V gives CDR1 SGHDT, CDR2 YYEEEE. The CDR3 is 13 amino acids. The CDR3 region has the DNA TGTGCCAGCAGCCAAGGACGGAAGTACGAGCAGTACTTC. Translation: CASSQGRKYEQYF.

In this sample, this clonotype turned up a few times. The rearrangement links TRBV9 to TRBJ2-7; possible D gene TRBD2, 6 bases. This CDR3 comprises 15 residues. Between the trimmed V and J ends, which lost 3 bases and 0 bases, there was a span of 13 bases. Germline V lookup: CDR1 SGDLS, CDR2 YYNGEE. CDR3 protein: CASSAGLTSSYEQYF. CDR3 sequence (DNA): TGTGCCAGCAGCGCGGGACTGACTAGCTCCTACGAGCAGTACTTC.

The chain links TRBV20-1 to TRBJ2-7; the match to TRBD1 covers 11 bases. The CDR3 consists of 15 residues. Germline-derived CDR1 and CDR2 are DFQATT and SNEGSKA (reference sequence). CDR3 sequence reads: CSALTGTGGWYEQYF. In DNA, the CDR3 is TGCAGCGCCCTCACCGGGACAGGGGGTTGGTACGAGCAGTACTTC.

V gene TRBV24-1 combines with J gene TRBJ2-2; 7 bases are a match to TRBD2. The V gene's germline CDR1 is KGHDR and CDR2 SFDVKD. The CDR3 is 16 amino acids. Germline trimming cut 7 bases from V and 1 base from J; bases unmatched to any gene: 8. The CDR3 region is CATRPLATLNTGELFF. CDR3 sequence (DNA): TGTGCCACCAGGCCACTAGCGACCTTGAACACCGGGGAGCTGTTTTTT.

This CDR3 reads CASSPRGPNEQYF. As DNA, the CDR3 is TGTGCCAGCAGCCCCAGGGGACCTAACGAGCAGTACTTC. This chain joins TRBV12-3 or TRBV12-4 and TRBJ2-5, with a possible D match to TRBD1 (6 bases). The end of the DNA is better explained by TRBJ2-7, so the J call may be wrong. The CDR3 covers 13 residues.

This clonotype was observed a handful of times. This rearrangement joins TRBV20-1 to TRBJ2-5, with D possibly TRBD1 on 6 matching bases. The J call may be faulty, since TRBJ2-7 better matches the DNA end. Germline V gene data show CDR1 as DFQATT and CDR2 as SNEGSKA (reference sequence). The length of the CDR3 is 13 residues. CDR3 nucleotides: TGCAGTGCTGGGTGGGGACACTCCTACGAGCAGTACTTC. Its translation is CSAGWGHSYEQYF.

In this sample, this clonotype turned up many times. The rearrangement links TRBV11-2 to TRBJ2-5, with 8 bases identical to TRBD2. Trimming took 5 bases from V and 4 from J; bases not matched to a gene: 3. Germline-derived CDR1 and CDR2 are SGHAT and FQNNGV. This CDR3 has 13 amino acids. Written as DNA, the CDR3 is TGTGCCAGCAGCATCAGCGGGGGAGAGACCCAGTACTTC. Its translation: CASSISGGETQYF.

This clonotype was seen more than once but under ten times. This chain links TRBV11-2 with TRBJ2-7, with 8 bases that match TRBD1. The junction had 5 bases not matched to a gene; V was cut back by 6 bases and J by 4 bases. This CDR3 is built from 13 residues. Germline lookup yields CDR1 SGHAT and CDR2 FQNNGV. The CDR3 protein is CASSGQGIYEQYF. The CDR3 coding sequence is TGTGCCAGCAGTGGACAGGGTATATACGAGCAGTACTTC.

The chain couples TRBV4-3 to TRBJ2-5; 8 nucleotides align to TRBD1. With the DNA end fitting TRBJ2-7 better, the J assignment may be wrong. CDR1 is LGHNA, CDR2 YSLEER, per germline. CDR3 size: 17 residues. In DNA form, the CDR3 reads TGCGCCAGCAGCCAAGAAAGGTCAGGGGGCCTATACTACGAGCAGTACTTC. Translated, it gives CASSQERSGGLYYEQYF.

Of note for this clonotype: The CDR3 carries no conserved terminal phenylalanine or tryptophan, so it likely arises from a read error. The chain couples TRBV15 to TRBJ2-1, with 8 nucleotides matching TRBD1. The tail of the sequence fits TRBJ2-7 better, so the J call may be wrong. The CDR3 loop spans 17 amino acids. Per germline, CDR1 LNHNV and CDR2 YYDKDF (reference sequence). The CDR3: CATSRELGQANPYEQYL. CDR3 DNA: TGTGCCACCAGCAGAGAATTGGGACAGGCAAATCCCTACGAGCAGTACCTC.

In its sample, this clonotype was seen a few times. This chain joins TRBV6-2 or TRBV6-3 and TRBJ1-5; D remains unclear. CDR3 size: 15 residues. The germline V gene encodes CDR1 MNHEY and CDR2 SVGEGT. Trimming cost V 0 bases and J 0 bases, with 6 bases left between them. CDR3 bases: TGTGCCAGCAGTTACTCGAACCCTAGCAATCAGCCCCAGCATTTT. It yields the protein CASSYSNPSNQPQHF.

The CDR3 bases are TGTGCCAGCAGTTACTTGGGACTAGCGGACAATGAGCAGTTCTTC. Its translation is CASSYLGLADNEQFF. The chain joins TRBV6-5 to TRBJ2-5, with 11 bases identical to TRBD2. The DNA end is a closer match to TRBJ2-1, so the J assignment may be wrong. CDR1 and CDR2 from the germline V gene are MNHEY and SVGAGI. The length of the CDR3 is 15 residues.

This clonotype has just a few counts. The chain couples TRBV20-1 to TRBJ2-1; D might be TRBD2 (6 bases). This CDR3 is 15 amino acids long. Looked up from germline, CDR1 is DFQATT and CDR2 is SNEGSKA (reference sequence). V shed 5 bases and J shed 0 bases, with 14 bases lying between them. The CDR3 sequence is CSAGSPGVSYNEQFF. The CDR3 DNA reads TGCAGTGCTGGATCCCCGGGGGTCTCCTACAATGAGCAGTTCTTC.